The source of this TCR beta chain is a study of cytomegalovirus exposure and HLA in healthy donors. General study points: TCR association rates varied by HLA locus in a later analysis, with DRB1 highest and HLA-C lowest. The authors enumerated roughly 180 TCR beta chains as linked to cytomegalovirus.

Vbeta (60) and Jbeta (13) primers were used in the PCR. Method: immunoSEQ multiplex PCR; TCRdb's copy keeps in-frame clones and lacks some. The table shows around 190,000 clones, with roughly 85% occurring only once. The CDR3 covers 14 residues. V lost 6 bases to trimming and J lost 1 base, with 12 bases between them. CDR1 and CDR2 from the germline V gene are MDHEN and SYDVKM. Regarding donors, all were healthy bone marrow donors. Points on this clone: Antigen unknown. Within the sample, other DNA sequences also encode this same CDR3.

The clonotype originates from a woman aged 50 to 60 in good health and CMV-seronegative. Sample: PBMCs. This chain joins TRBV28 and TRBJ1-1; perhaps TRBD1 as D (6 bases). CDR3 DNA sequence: TGTGCCAGCAGCCCCGGGGGGGCGAACACTGAAGCTTTCTTT. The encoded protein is CASSPGGANTEAFF.